Shown below are 14 T cell receptor beta chains from a single sample sequenced in a study of shared clonotypes between healthy human individuals. Profiling relied on immunoSEQ multiplex PCR, and the TCRdb table lists in-frame clones only, not all of them. This table has approximately 2.1 million clones, 93% appearing once. Sequenced input: naive CD4+ T cells from PBMCs. The subset: CD45RA+ positively selected. The receptor set was obtained from a man younger than 35 in good health. Some clones in this sample may be carry-over from other donors' samples.

The V and J genes are TRBV6-5 and TRBJ2-4; D remains unclear. V lost 2 bases and J 0 bases, leaving 8 bases between the germline ends. The germline V gene has CDR1 MNHEY and CDR2 SVGAGI. This CDR3 has 15 residues. CDR3: CASSYSSLAKNIQYF. CDR3 DNA: TGTGCCAGCAGTTACAGTTCACTAGCCAAAAACATTCAGTACTTC.

Here the CDR3 reads CASSQDSSGDRGSGYTF. Written as DNA, the CDR3 is TGCGCCAGCAGCCAGGACTCATCGGGGGACAGGGGCTCTGGCTACACCTTC. This chain links TRBV4-3 with TRBJ1-2; 10 bases are shared with TRBD1. The CDR3 spans 17 residues. Per the germline V gene, CDR1 is LGHNA and CDR2 is YSLEER. J gave up 7 bases and V 3 bases, and 14 bases lay outside the gene matches.

This chain connects TRBV2 to TRBJ1-2; 9 bases map to TRBD1. The length of the CDR3 is 19 residues. The junction had 18 bases not matched to a gene; V was cut back by 7 bases and J by 0 bases. Germline V CDR1 and CDR2: SNHLY, FYNNEI. The CDR3 sequence: CASMELRRTGVSSNYGYTF. For the CDR3, the DNA is TGTGCCAGCATGGAGCTCCGCCGGACAGGGGTCAGTTCTAACTATGGCTACACCTTC.

The chain is built from TRBV2 and TRBJ2-3; 8 bases align to TRBD2. CDR3 length: 15 residues. With 2 bases clipped from V and 3 bases from J, the junction kept 4 bases outside the gene matches. Germline loops: CDR1 SNHLY, CDR2 FYNNEI. The CDR3 bases are TGTGCCAGCAGTGAAAGGGGCGGGAGGACAGATACGCAGTATTTT. Translated, it gives CASSERGGRTDTQYF.

The chain couples TRBV6-5 to TRBJ2-3, with D possibly being TRBD1 (5 bases). Trimming removed 2 bases from V and 2 bases from J, with 8 bases in between. In germline, CDR1 is MNHEY, CDR2 SVGAGI. This CDR3 contains 14 residues. The DNA of the CDR3 is TGTGCCAGCAGTTACGACAGATACACAGATACGCAGTATTTT. Translated, it gives CASSYDRYTDTQYF.

This chain uses TRBV11-1 with TRBJ2-3; no clear D. Trimming shortened V by 5 bases and J by 0 bases, and 6 bases separated the two germline ends. Looked up from germline, CDR1 is SGHAT and CDR2 is FQDESV (reference sequence). This CDR3 is built from 13 residues. CDR3 nucleotide sequence: TGTGCCAGCAGCAATCCAAGCACAGATACGCAGTATTTT. Amino acids: CASSNPSTDTQYF.

The chain employs TRBV5-4 and TRBJ2-5; 8 nucleotides align to TRBD2. The V segment lost 4 bases and the J segment 3 bases; nucleotides outside the gene matches: 11. CDR3 length equals 16 residues. Germline V lookup: CDR1 SGHNT, CDR2 YYREEE (reference sequence). The CDR3 nucleotides read TGTGCCAGCAGCCCCGTCGGGGGGGCCTTAAAAGAGACCCAGTACTTC. Translation gives CASSPVGGALKETQYF.

The chain carries TRBV4-1 and TRBJ2-6; D not certain. CDR1 and CDR2 (germline): MGHRA, YSYEKL. CDR3 length equals 13 residues. With 3 bases removed from V and 5 bases from J, the gap between germline ends came to 5 bases. The CDR3, as DNA: TGCGCCAGCAGCCACCCTAGGGCCAACGTCCTGACTTTC. It codes for CASSHPRANVLTF.

The chain links TRBV4-1 to TRBJ1-5; tentatively, D is TRBD1 (5 bases). This CDR3 spans 14 amino acids. CDR1 is MGHRA and CDR2 is YSYEKL in the germline V gene. V was pared by 3 bases and J by 4 bases, with 10 bases between. The CDR3 nucleotides are TGCGCCAGCAGCCACACCCAGGGAAATCAGCCCCAGCATTTT. Encoded protein: CASSHTQGNQPQHF.

Regarding this clone: The same CDR3 is also encoded by other DNA sequences in this sample. The V call is TRBV5-1, the J call TRBJ1-2; D is perhaps TRBD1 (5 bases). This CDR3 is 14 amino acids long. Germline V gene sequence: CDR1 SGHRS, CDR2 YFSETQ. Trimming took 2 bases from V and 0 from J, leaving 8 bases between them. The CDR3 nucleotides are TGCGCCAGCAGCTTTCCGGGACCTAACTATGGCTACACCTTC. Amino acids: CASSFPGPNYGYTF. Full variable domain (missing parts from reference TRBV5-1 and TRBJ1-2): KAGVTQTPRYLIKTRGQQVTLSCSPISGHRSVSWYQQTPGQGLQFLFEYFSETQRNKGNFPGRFSGRQFSNSRSEMNVSTLELGDSALYLCASSFPGPNYGYTFGSGTRLTVV.

The chain couples TRBV5-1 to TRBJ2-7; 9 bases are a match to TRBD2. This CDR3 is 16 amino acids long. Germline-derived CDR1 and CDR2 are SGHRS and YFSETQ. With V trimmed by 0 bases and J by 6 bases, 10 bases remained unmatched. CDR3: CASSLGSGPAGGEQYF. CDR3 in DNA: TGCGCCAGCAGCTTGGGTTCGGGGCCAGCGGGAGGCGAGCAGTACTTC.

The DNA of the CDR3 is TGTGCCAGCAGCAGGGGACTAGCGGGAGTCCAGGAGCAGTTCTTC. The encoded protein is CASSRGLAGVQEQFF. The rearrangement joins TRBV4-2 to TRBJ2-1; 14 bases agree with TRBD2. Germline V gives CDR1 LGHNA, CDR2 YNFKEQ. The CDR3 runs 15 residues. V lost 5 bases to trimming and J lost 10 bases; unmatched junction nucleotides: 7.

In its sample, this clone was seen once. V is TRBV28 and J is TRBJ2-7; possible D gene TRBD1, 5 bases. Between the trimmed V and J ends, which lost 10 bases and 3 bases, there was a span of 10 bases. Germline CDR1 reads MDHEN; CDR2 reads SYDVKM. The CDR3 is made up of 11 amino acids. The CDR3 sequence is CATLRGYEQYF. As DNA, the CDR3 is TGTGCCACGCTTAGGGGCTACGAGCAGTACTTC.

On this clone: The same CDR3 is also encoded by other DNA sequences in this sample. The V and J genes are TRBV7-3 and TRBJ2-3; 10 bases map to TRBD2. The CDR3 consists of 15 residues. Per germline, CDR1 SGHTA and CDR2 FQGTGA. With 3 bases clipped from V and 0 bases from J, the junction kept 0 bases outside the gene matches. DNA for the CDR3: TGTGCCAGCAGCTTGACTAGCGGGAGCACAGATACGCAGTATTTT. It yields the protein CASSLTSGSTDTQYF.